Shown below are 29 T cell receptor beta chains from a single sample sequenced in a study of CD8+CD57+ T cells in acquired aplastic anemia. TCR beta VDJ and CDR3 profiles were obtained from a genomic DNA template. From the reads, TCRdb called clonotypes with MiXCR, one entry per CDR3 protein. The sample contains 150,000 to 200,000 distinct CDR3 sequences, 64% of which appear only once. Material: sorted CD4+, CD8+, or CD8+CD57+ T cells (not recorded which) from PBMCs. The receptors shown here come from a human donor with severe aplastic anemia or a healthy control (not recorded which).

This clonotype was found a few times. CDR3 DNA: TGTGCCAGCAGTGAACTCTCGGCAGGGCTGGATGAAAAACTGTTTTTT. Translated: CASSELSAGLDEKLFF. The chain has TRBV25-1 and TRBJ1-4, with D maybe TRBD1 (5 bases). The CDR3 covers 16 residues. From germline, CDR1 is MGHDK and CDR2 SYGVNS. Between the trimmed V and J ends, which lost 2 bases and 6 bases, there was a span of 16 bases. The full variable domain, completed using reference TRBV25-1 and TRBJ1-4, is EADIYQTPRYLVIGTGKKITLECSQTMGHDKMYWYQQDPGMELHLIHYSYGVNSTEKGDLSSESTVSRIRTEHFPLTLESARPSHTSQYLCASSELSAGLDEKLFFGSGTQLSVL.

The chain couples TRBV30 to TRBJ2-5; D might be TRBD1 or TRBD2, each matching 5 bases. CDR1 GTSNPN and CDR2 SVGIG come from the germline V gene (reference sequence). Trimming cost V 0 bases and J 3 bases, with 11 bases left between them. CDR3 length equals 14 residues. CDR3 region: CAWSVGAREETQYF. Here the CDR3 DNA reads TGTGCCTGGAGTGTCGGGGCAAGGGAAGAGACCCAGTACTTC.

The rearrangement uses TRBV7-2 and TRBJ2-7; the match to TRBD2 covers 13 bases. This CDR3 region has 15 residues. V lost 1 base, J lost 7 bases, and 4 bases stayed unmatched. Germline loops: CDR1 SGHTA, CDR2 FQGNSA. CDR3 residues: CASSLGTSGGREQYF. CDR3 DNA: TGTGCCAGCAGCTTAGGGACTAGCGGGGGAAGGGAGCAGTACTTC.

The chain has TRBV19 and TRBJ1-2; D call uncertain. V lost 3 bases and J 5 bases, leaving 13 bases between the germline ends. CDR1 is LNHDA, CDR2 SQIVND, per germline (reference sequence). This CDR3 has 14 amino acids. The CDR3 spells CASSIQPVGYGYTF. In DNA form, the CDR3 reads TGTGCCAGTAGTATTCAGCCCGTCGGTTATGGCTACACCTTC.

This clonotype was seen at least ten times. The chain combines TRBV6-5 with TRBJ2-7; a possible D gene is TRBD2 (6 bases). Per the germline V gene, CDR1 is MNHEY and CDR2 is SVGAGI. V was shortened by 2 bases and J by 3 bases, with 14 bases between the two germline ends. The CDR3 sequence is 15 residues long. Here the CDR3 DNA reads TGTGCCAGCAGTTACCTACTAGCCGATCACTACGAGCAGTACTTC. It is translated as CASSYLLADHYEQYF.

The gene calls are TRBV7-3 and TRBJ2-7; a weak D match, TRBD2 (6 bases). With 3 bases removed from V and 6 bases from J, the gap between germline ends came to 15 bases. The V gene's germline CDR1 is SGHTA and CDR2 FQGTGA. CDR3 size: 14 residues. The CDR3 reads CASSLNAGLGEQYF. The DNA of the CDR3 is TGTGCCAGCAGCTTGAATGCGGGGTTGGGCGAGCAGTACTTC.

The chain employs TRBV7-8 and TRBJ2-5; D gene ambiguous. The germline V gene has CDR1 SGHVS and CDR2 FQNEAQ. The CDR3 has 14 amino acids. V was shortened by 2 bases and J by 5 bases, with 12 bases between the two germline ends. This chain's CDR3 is CASSLSGVLETQYF. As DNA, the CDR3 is TGTGCCAGCAGCTTATCTGGGGTATTGGAGACCCAGTACTTC.

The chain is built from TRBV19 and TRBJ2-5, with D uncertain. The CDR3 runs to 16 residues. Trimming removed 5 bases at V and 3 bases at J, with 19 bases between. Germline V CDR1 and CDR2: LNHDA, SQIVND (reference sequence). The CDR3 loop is CASSLRYSKIEETQYF. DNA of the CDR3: TGTGCCAGTAGTCTGCGATACTCAAAGATAGAAGAGACCCAGTACTTC.

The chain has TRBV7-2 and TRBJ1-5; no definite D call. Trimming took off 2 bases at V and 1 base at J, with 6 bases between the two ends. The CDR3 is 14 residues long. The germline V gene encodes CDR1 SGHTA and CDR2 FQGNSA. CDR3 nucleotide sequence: TGTGCCAGCAGCTTAAAAGCAAGCAATCAGCCCCAGCATTTT. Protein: CASSLKASNQPQHF.

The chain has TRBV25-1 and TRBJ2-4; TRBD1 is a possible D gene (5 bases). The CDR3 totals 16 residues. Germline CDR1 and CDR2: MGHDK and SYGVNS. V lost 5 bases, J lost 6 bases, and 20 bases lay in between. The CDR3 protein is CASSTQGTFGRNIQYF. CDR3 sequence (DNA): TGTGCCAGCAGTACCCAGGGTACGTTCGGCAGAAACATTCAGTACTTC. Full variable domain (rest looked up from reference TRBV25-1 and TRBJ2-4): EADIYQTPRYLVIGTGKKITLECSQTMGHDKMYWYQQDPGMELHLIHYSYGVNSTEKGDLSSESTVSRIRTEHFPLTLESARPSHTSQYLCASSTQGTFGRNIQYFGAGTRLSVL.

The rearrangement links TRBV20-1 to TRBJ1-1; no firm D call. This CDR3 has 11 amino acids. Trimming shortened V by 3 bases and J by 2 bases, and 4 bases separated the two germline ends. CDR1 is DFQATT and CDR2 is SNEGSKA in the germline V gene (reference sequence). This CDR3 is CSASQNTEAFF. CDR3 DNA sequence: TGCAGTGCTAGCCAAAACACTGAAGCTTTCTTT.

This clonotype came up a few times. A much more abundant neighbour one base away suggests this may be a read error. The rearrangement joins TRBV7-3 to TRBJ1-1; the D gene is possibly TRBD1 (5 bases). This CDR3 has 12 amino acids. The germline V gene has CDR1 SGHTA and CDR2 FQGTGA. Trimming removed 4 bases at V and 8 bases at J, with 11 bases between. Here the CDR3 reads CASSSPAGEAFF. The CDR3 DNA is TGTGCCAGCAGCTCACCGGCAGGGGAAGCTTTCTTT.

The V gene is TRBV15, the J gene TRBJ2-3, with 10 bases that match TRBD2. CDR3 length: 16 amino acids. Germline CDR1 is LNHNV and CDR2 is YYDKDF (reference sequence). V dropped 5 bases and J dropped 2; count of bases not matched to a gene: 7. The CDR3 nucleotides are TGTGCCACCAGCGGTTTAGCGGGGGGAAACACAGATACGCAGTATTTT. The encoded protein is CATSGLAGGNTDTQYF.

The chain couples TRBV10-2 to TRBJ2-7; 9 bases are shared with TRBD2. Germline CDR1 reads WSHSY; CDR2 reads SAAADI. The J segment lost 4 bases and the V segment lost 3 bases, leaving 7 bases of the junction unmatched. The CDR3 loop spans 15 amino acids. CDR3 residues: CASSDSGGREYEQYF. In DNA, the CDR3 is TGCGCCAGCAGTGACAGTGGCGGGAGGGAGTACGAGCAGTACTTC.

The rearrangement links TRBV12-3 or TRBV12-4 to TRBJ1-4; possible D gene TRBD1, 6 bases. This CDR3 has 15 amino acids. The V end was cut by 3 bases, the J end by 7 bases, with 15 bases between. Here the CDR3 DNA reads TGTGCCAGCAGTTTGGGTGCCGACAGGCGTGAAAAACTGTTTTTT. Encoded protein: CASSLGADRREKLFF.

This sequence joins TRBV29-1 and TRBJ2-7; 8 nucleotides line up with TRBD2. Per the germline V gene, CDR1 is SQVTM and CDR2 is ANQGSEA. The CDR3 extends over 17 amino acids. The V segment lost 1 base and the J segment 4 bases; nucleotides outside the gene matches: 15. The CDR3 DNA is TGCAGCGTTGAAGGTGGCAGCTCCGGACTAGCCCAATACGAGCAGTACTTC. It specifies CSVEGGSSGLAQYEQYF.

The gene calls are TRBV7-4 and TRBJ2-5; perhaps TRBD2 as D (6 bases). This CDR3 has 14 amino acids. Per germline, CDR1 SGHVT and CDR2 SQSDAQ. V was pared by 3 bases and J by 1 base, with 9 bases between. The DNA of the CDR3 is TGTGCCAGCAGCTTCGGAGGGACCCAAGAGACCCAGTACTTC. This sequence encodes CASSFGGTQETQYF.

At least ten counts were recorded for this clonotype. The CDR3 coding sequence is TGTGCCACCAGTGATTTGGGTGTAAGTGGAGCTTTCTTT. It encodes CATSDLGVSGAFF. This chain uses TRBV24-1 with TRBJ1-1; D gene ambiguous. From germline, CDR1 is KGHDR and CDR2 SFDVKD. The V end lost 0 bases, the J end lost 10 bases, and 11 bases lay between the germline ends. This CDR3 contains 13 residues.

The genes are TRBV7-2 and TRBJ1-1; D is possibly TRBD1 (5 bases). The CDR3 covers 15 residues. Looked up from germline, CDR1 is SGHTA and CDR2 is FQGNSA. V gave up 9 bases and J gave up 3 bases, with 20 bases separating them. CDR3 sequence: CARNNEGLSDTEAFF. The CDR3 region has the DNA TGTGCCAGGAACAACGAGGGACTATCGGACACTGAAGCTTTCTTT.

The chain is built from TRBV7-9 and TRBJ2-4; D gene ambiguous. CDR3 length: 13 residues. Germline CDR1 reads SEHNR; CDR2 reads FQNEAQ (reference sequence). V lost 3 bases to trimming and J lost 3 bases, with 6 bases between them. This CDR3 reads CASSFQDKNIQYF. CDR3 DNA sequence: TGTGCCAGCAGCTTCCAGGACAAAAACATTCAGTACTTC.

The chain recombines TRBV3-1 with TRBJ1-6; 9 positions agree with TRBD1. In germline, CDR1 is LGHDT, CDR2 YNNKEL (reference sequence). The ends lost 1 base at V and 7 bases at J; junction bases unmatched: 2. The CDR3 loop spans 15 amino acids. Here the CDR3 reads CASSQGQGENSPLHF. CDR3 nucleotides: TGTGCCAGCAGCCAAGGACAGGGGGAGAATTCACCCCTCCACTTT.

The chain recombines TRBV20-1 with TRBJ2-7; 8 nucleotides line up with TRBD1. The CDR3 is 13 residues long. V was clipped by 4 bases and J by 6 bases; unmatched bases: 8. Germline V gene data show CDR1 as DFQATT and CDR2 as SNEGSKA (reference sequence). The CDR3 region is CSAMGQVFSEQYF. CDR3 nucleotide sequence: TGCAGTGCTATGGGACAGGTCTTCTCCGAGCAGTACTTC.

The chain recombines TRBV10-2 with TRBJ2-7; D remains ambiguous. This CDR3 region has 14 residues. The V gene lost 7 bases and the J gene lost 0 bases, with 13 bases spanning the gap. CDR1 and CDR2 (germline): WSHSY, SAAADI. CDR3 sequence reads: CASTLAGFSYEQYF. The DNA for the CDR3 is TGCGCCAGCACCCTGGCTGGATTCTCCTACGAGCAGTACTTC.

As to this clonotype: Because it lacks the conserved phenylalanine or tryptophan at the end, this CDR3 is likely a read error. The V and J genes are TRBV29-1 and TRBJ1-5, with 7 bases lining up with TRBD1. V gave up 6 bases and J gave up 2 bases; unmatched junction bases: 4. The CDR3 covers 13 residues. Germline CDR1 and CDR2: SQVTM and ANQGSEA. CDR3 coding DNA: TGCAGCGTCTCAGGGGGAGGCAATCAGCCCCAGCATCTT. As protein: CSVSGGGNQPQHL.

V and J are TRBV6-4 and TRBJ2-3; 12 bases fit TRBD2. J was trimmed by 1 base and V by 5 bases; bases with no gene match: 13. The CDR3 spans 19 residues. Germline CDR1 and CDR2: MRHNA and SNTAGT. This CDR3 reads CASSPPGLAGGPGTDTQYF. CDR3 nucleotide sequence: TGTGCCAGCAGTCCCCCAGGGCTAGCGGGGGGGCCGGGCACAGATACGCAGTATTTT.

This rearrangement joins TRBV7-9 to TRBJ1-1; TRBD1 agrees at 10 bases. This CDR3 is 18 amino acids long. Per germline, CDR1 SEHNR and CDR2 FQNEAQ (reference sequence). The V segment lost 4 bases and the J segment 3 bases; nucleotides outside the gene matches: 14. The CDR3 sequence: CASSSLGTGVRKDTEAFF. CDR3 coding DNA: TGTGCCAGCAGCTCCTTGGGGACAGGGGTTCGTAAGGACACTGAAGCTTTCTTT.

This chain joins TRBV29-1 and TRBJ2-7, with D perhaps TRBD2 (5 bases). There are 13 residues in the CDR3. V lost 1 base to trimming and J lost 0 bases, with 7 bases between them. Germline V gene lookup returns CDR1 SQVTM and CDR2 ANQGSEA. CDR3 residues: CSVEGESSYEQYF. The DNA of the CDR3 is TGCAGCGTTGAAGGGGAGAGCTCCTACGAGCAGTACTTC.

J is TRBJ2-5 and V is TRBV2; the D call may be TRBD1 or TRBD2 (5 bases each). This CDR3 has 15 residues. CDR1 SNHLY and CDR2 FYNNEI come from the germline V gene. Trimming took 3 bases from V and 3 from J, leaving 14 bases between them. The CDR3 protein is CASSEGTAREETQYF. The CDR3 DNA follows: TGTGCCAGCAGTGAGGGGACGGCCAGGGAAGAGACCCAGTACTTC.

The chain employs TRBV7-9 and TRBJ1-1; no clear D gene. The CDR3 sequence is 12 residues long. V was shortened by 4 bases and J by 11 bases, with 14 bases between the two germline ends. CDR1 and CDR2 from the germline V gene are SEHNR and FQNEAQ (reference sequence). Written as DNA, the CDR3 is TGTGCCAGCAGCTCTGGACCGGCATCTGCTTTCTTT. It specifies CASSSGPASAFF.